In its sample, the clone carrying this TCR beta chain was seen once. The data are from a study of blood T cell repertoires in COVID-19. For the study at large: There were acute and convalescent COVID-19 samples, and they came from the United States, Italy and Spain.

CDR1 and CDR2 from the germline V gene are GTSNPN and SVGIG (reference sequence). V lost 5 bases and J lost 2, with 18 bases in between. The CDR3 covers 15 residues. As processed by the authors: Estimated nucleated cell counts came from reference gene primer amplification. Method: immunoSEQ multiplex PCR; TCRdb's copy keeps in-frame clones and lacks some. V, J and clone size are taken as reported in that table, and D and trimming were inferred from the DNA itself. The repertoire holds 200,000 or so clones, with around 84% as singletons. The sequence was obtained from a woman aged 55 to 70 who had recovered from COVID-19. The sample taken for sequencing was peripheral blood. The V and J genes are TRBV30 and TRBJ1-1, with D tentatively TRBD1 (6 bases). CDR3 residues: CAWETGRDKNTEAFF. The DNA of the CDR3 is TGTGCCTGGGAAACGGGACGGGACAAAAACACTGAAGCTTTCTTT.